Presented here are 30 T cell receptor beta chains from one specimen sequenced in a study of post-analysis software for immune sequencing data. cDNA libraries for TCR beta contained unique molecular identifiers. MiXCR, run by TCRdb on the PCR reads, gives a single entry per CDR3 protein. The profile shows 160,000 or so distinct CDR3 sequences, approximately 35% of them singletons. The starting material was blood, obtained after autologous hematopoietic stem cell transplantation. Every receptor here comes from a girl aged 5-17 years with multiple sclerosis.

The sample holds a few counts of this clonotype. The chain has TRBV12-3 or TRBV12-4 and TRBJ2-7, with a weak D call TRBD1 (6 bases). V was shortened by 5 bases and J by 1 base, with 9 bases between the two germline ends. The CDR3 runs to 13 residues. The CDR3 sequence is CASSRDISYEQYF. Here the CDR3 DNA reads TGTGCCAGCAGTCGGGACATATCCTACGAGCAGTACTTC.

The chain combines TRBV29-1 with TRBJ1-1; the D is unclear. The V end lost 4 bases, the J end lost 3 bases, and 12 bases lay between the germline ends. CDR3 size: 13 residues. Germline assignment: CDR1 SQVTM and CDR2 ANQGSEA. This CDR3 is CSVADGIDTEAFF. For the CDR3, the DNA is TGCAGCGTTGCGGATGGGATAGACACTGAAGCTTTCTTT.

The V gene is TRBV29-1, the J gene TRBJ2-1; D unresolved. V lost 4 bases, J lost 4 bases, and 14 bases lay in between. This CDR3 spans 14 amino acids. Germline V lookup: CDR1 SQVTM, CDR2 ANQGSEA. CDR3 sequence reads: CSVVGGLGYNEQFF. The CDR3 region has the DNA TGCAGCGTTGTGGGCGGCCTGGGATACAATGAGCAGTTCTTC.

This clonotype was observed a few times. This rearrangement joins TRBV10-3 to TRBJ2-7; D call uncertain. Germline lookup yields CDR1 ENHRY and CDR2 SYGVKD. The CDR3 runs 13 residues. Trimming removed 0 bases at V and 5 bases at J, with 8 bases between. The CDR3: CAISESGVHEQYF. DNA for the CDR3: TGTGCCATCAGTGAGTCTGGGGTCCACGAGCAGTACTTC.

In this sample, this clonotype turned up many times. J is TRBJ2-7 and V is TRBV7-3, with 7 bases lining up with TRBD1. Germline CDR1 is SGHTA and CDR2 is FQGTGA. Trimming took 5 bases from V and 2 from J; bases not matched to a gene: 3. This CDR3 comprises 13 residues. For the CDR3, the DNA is TGTGCCAGCAGCAGGGACAGAACCTACGAGCAGTACTTC. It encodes CASSRDRTYEQYF.

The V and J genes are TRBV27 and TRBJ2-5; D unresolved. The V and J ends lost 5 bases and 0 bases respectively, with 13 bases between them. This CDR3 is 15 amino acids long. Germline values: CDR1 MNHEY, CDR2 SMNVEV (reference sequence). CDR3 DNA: TGTGCCAGCAGTCCCTCACGGAGCCACCAAGAGACCCAGTACTTC. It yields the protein CASSPSRSHQETQYF.

Here the CDR3 reads CASSPRLPGLTDTGELFF. CDR3 sequence (DNA): TGTGCCAGCAGCCCCAGGTTACCGGGACTAACGGACACCGGGGAGCTGTTTTTT. The chain couples TRBV9 to TRBJ2-2; 7 bases are a match to TRBD2. The CDR3 extends over 18 amino acids. V lost 4 bases and J lost 3; bases outside the gene matches: 15. Germline V lookup: CDR1 SGDLS, CDR2 YYNGEE.

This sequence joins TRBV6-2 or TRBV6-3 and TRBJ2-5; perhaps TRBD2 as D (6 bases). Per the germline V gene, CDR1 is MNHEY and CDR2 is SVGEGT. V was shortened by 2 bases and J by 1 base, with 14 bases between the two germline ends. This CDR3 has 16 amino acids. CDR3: CASSYPRLGSQETQYF. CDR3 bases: TGTGCCAGCAGTTACCCTCGACTAGGATCCCAAGAGACCCAGTACTTC.

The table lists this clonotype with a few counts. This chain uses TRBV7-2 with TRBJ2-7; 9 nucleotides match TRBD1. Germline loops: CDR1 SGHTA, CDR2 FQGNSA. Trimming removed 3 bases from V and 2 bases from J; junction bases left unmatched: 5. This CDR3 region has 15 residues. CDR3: CASSLPGTGTYEQYF. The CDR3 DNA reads TGTGCCAGCAGCTTGCCCGGGACAGGGACCTACGAGCAGTACTTC. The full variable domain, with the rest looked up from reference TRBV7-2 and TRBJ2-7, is GAGVSQSPSNKVTEKGKDVELRCDPISGHTALYWYRQSLGQGLEFLIYFQGNSAPDKSGLPSDRFSAERTGGSVSTLTIQRTQQEDSAVYLCASSLPGTGTYEQYFGPGTRLTVT.

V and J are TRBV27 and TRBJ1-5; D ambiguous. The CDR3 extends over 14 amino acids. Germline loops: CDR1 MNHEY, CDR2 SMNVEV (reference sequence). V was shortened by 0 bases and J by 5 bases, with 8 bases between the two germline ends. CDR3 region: CASSLSGMDQPQHF. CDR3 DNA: TGTGCCAGCAGTTTATCAGGGATGGATCAGCCCCAGCATTTT.

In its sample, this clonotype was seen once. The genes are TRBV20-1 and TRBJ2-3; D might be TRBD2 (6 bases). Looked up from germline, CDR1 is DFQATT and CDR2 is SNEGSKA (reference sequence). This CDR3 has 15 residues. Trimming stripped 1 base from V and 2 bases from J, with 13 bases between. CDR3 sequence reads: CSARGFAGPTDTQYF. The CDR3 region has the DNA TGCAGTGCTAGAGGGTTCGCGGGACCCACAGATACGCAGTATTTT.

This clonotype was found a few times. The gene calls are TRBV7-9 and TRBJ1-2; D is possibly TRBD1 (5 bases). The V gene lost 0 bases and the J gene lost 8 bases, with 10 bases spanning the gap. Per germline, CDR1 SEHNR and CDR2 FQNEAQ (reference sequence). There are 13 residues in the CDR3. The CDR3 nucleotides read TGTGCCAGCAGCTTAGCAGGGGCCTACGGCTACACCTTC. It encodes CASSLAGAYGYTF.

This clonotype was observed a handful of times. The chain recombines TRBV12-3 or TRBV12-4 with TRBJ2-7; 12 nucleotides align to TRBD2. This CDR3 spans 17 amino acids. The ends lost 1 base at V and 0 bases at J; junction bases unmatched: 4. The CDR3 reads CASSLGLAGAYSYEQYF. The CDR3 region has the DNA TGTGCCAGCAGTTTAGGACTAGCGGGAGCCTACTCCTACGAGCAGTACTTC.

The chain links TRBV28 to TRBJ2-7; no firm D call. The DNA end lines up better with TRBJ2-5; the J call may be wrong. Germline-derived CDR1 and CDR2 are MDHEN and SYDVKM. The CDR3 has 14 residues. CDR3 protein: CASRTGRTGETQYF. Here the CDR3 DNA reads TGTGCCAGCAGGACGGGTAGGACCGGGGAGACCCAGTACTTC.

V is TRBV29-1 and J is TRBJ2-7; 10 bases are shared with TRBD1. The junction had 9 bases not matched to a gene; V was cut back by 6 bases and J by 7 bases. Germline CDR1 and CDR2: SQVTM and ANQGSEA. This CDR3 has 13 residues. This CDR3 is CSVGTGETGEQYF. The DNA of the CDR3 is TGCAGCGTCGGGACAGGGGAAACGGGGGAGCAGTACTTC.

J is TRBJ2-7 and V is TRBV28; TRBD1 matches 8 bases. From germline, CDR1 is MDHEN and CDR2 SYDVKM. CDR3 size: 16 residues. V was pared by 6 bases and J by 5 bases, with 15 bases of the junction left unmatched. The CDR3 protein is CASRGGGQGFAHEQYF. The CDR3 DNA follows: TGTGCCAGCAGGGGGGGTGGACAGGGTTTCGCCCACGAGCAGTACTTC.

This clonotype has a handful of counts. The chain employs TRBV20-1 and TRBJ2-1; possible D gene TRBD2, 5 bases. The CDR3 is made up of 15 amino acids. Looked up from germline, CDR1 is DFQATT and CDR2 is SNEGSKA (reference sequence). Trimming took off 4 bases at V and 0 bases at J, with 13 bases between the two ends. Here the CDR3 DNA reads TGCAGTGCTAAACTAGAGCGGAACTCCTACAATGAGCAGTTCTTC. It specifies CSAKLERNSYNEQFF.

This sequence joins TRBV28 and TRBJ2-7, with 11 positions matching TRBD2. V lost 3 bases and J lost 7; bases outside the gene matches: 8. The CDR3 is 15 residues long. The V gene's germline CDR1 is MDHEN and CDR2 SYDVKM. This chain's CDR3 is CASSFATSGMWEQYF. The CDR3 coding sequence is TGTGCCAGCAGTTTCGCGACTAGCGGGATGTGGGAGCAGTACTTC.

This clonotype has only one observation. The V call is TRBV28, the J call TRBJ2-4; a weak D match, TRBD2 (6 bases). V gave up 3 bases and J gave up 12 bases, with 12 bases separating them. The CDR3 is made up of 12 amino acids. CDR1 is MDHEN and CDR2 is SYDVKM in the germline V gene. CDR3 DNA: TGTGCCAGCAGTTTCTTCGGGACTCCTCAGTACTTC. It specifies CASSFFGTPQYF.

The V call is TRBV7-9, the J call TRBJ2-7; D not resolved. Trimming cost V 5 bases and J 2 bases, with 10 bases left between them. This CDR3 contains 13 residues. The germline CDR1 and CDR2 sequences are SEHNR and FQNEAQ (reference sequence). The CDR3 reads CASSPKGPYEQYF. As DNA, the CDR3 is TGTGCCAGCAGCCCTAAGGGTCCCTACGAGCAGTACTTC. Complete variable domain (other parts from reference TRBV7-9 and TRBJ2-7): DTGVSQNPRHKITKRGQNVTFRCDPISEHNRLYWYRQTLGQGPEFLTYFQNEAQLEKSRLLSDRFSAERPKGSFSTLEIQRTEQGDSAMYLCASSPKGPYEQYFGPGTRLTVT.

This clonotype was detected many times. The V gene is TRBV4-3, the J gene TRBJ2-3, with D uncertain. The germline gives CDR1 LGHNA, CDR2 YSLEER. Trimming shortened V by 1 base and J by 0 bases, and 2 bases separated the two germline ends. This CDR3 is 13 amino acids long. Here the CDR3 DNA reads TGCGCCAGCAGCCAAGGTAGCACAGATACGCAGTATTTT. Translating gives CASSQGSTDTQYF.

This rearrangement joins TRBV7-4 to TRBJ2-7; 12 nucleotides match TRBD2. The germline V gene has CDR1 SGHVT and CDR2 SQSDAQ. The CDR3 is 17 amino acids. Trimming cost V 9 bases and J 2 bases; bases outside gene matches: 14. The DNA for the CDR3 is TGTGCCAGATGCCCGGGGCCCCTAGCGGGAGGGCCCTACGAGCAGTACTTC. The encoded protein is CARCPGPLAGGPYEQYF.

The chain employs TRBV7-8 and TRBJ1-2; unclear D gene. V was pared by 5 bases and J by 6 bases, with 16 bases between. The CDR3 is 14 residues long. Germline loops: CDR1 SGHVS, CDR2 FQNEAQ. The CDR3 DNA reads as TGTGCCAGCAGCCAAGAAGAGAGGGTTGATGGCTACACCTTC. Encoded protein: CASSQEERVDGYTF.

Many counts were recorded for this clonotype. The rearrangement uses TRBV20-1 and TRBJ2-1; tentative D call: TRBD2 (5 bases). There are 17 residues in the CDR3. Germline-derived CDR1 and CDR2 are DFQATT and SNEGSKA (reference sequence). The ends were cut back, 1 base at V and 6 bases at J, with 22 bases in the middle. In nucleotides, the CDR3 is TGCAGTGCTAGAGGAGGGATCGACCGACGCCCAGGCAATGAGCAGTTCTTC. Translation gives CSARGGIDRRPGNEQFF.

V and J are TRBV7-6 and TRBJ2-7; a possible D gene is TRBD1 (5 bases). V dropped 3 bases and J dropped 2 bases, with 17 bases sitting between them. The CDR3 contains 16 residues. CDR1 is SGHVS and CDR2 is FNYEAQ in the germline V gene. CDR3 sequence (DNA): TGTGCCAGCAGCTTGGTGGGAACAGGCCCTACCTACGAGCAGTACTTC. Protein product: CASSLVGTGPTYEQYF.

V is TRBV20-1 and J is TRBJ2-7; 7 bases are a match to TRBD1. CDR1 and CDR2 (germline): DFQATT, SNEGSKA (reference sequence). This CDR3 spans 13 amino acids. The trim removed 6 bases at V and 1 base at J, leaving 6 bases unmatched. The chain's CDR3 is CSAYRTGSYEQYF. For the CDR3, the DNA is TGCAGTGCATATAGGACAGGTTCCTACGAGCAGTACTTC.

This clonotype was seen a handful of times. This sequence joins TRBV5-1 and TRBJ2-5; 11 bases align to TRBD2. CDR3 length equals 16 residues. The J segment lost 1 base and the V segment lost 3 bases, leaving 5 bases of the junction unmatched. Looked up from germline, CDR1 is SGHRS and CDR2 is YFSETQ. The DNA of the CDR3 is TGCGCCAGCAGCTGGGTAGCGGGAGGGCTCCAAGAGACCCAGTACTTC. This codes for CASSWVAGGLQETQYF. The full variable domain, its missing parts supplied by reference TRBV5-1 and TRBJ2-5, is KAGVTQTPRYLIKTRGQQVTLSCSPISGHRSVSWYQQTPGQGLQFLFEYFSETQRNKGNFPGRFSGRQFSNSRSEMNVSTLELGDSALYLCASSWVAGGLQETQYFGPGTRLLVL.

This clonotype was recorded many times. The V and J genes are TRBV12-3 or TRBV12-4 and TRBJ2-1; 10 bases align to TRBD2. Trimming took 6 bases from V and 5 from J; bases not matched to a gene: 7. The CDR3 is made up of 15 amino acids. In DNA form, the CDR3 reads TGTGCCAGCAGGCCTAGCGGGAGTCGCCACAATGAGCAGTTCTTC. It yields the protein CASRPSGSRHNEQFF.

CDR3 in amino acids: CASSLSEGDTQYF. In DNA, the CDR3 is TGTGCCAGCAGTTTATCGGAGGGAGATACGCAGTATTTT. This chain links TRBV27 with TRBJ2-3; D perhaps matches TRBD2 (6 bases). V was pared by 0 bases and J by 5 bases, with 6 bases between. Looked up from germline, CDR1 is MNHEY and CDR2 is SMNVEV (reference sequence). This CDR3 contains 13 residues.

As DNA, the CDR3 is TGTGCCAGTGCGGGGGATCGCAATCAGCCCCAGCATTTT. Translation: CASAGDRNQPQHF. The genes are TRBV4-2 and TRBJ1-5; possible D gene TRBD1, 5 bases. V lost 9 bases to trimming and J lost 2 bases, with 11 bases between them. Germline CDR1 reads LGHNA; CDR2 reads YNFKEQ. The CDR3 is 13 amino acids.